These 6 T cell receptor beta chains came from one sample sequenced in a study of blood T cell repertoires in COVID-19. Data came from immunoSEQ multiplex PCR; TCRdb stores just in-frame clones and leaves some out. The sample lists about 200,000 clones; around 81% were seen once. Sequenced sample: peripheral blood. The receptors shown here come from a man in his sixties with COVID-19, enrolled during active disease.

V is TRBV9 and J is TRBJ1-2; 8 nucleotides align to TRBD1. This CDR3 contains 17 residues. Germline V lookup: CDR1 SGDLS, CDR2 YYNGEE. The J segment lost 0 bases and the V segment lost 4 bases, leaving 11 bases of the junction unmatched. Written as DNA, the CDR3 is TGTGCCAGCAGCAGCAGCACCGGGACAGGAACTAACTATGGCTACACCTTC. Translation gives CASSSSTGTGTNYGYTF.

This clone has a handful of counts. J is TRBJ1-1 and V is TRBV3-1 (or the pseudogene TRBV3-2); D unclear. CDR1 and CDR2 (germline): LGHDT, YNNKEL (reference sequence). The length of the CDR3 is 14 residues. Trimming removed 3 bases from V and 2 bases from J, with 10 bases in between. The DNA of the CDR3 is TGTGCCAGCAGCCAGAGGGCGGGAAACACTGAAGCTTTCTTT. This translates into CASSQRAGNTEAFF.

This chain connects TRBV5-6 to TRBJ1-1, with 7 bases identical to TRBD1. Trimming removed 3 bases from V and 0 bases from J; junction bases left unmatched: 5. The CDR3 has 15 amino acids. Germline CDR1 SGHDT, CDR2 YYEEEE. CDR3 sequence (DNA): TGTGCCAGCAGCTCCCGGGACAGCTTGAACACTGAAGCTTTCTTT. This gives the protein CASSSRDSLNTEAFF.

In nucleotides, the CDR3 is TGTGCCAGCAGCTTCCGGTTCGTCACTGAAGCTTTCTTT. It translates to CASSFRFVTEAFF. The rearrangement uses TRBV7-2 and TRBJ1-1, with no clear D. Trimming removed 3 bases from V and 4 bases from J, with 9 bases in between. The CDR3 extends over 13 amino acids. Germline-derived CDR1 and CDR2 are SGHTA and FQGNSA.

The chain is built from TRBV28 and TRBJ2-2, with 8 positions matching TRBD1. Germline CDR1 MDHEN, CDR2 SYDVKM. The length of the CDR3 is 17 residues. The V segment lost 8 bases and the J segment 5 bases; nucleotides outside the gene matches: 16. The CDR3 nucleotides are TGTGCCAGCCGATGGCATCATTTGGGACAGGTTACCGGGGAGCTGTTTTTT. This sequence encodes CASRWHHLGQVTGELFF.

The V call is TRBV6-2 or TRBV6-3, the J call TRBJ1-5; 8 bases agree with TRBD1. This CDR3 is built from 16 residues. Germline-derived CDR1 and CDR2 are MNHEY and SVGEGT. Trimming took 6 bases from V and 7 from J; bases not matched to a gene: 14. CDR3 protein: CASSLTLDRVNQPQHF. The CDR3, as DNA: TGTGCCAGCAGCCTCACCTTGGACAGGGTAAACCAGCCCCAGCATTTT.